Below, one TCR beta chain is given with its context. Its cognate antigen is unknown. The sample is drawn from a study of vaccination and CD4 T cells after COVID-19. At the level of the study: Overlapping spike pools from SARS-CoV-2 and HCoV-NL63, HCoV-OC43 and HCoV-229E served as culture stimuli.

Sequencing of cultured CD4+ T cell DNA used the Oncomine TCR Beta short-read assay. One entry per CDR3 protein results from TCRdb running MiXCR on the PCR reads. The sample lists approximately 20,000 distinct CDR3 sequences, under 80% seen once, with 7.8% in the top ten. Treatment in this sample: roughly 10-day PBMC culture with coronavirus spike peptide pools or control peptides (ViraFEST assay). The CDR3 spans 16 residues. Trimming at V came to 4 bases and at J to 5 bases, leaving 10 bases not matched to a gene. Germline V gene sequence: CDR1 SGHTA, CDR2 FQGNSA. Material: CD4+ T cells from blood, cultured in vitro. The rearrangement uses TRBV7-2 and TRBJ1-5, with 8 bases fitting TRBD1. This clonotype was sampled from a human donor who had recovered from COVID-19. As DNA, the CDR3 is TGTGCCAGCAGCTCCGGGACAGGAGGGGGCTATCAGCCCCAGCATTTT. Amino acids: CASSSGTGGGYQPQHF.